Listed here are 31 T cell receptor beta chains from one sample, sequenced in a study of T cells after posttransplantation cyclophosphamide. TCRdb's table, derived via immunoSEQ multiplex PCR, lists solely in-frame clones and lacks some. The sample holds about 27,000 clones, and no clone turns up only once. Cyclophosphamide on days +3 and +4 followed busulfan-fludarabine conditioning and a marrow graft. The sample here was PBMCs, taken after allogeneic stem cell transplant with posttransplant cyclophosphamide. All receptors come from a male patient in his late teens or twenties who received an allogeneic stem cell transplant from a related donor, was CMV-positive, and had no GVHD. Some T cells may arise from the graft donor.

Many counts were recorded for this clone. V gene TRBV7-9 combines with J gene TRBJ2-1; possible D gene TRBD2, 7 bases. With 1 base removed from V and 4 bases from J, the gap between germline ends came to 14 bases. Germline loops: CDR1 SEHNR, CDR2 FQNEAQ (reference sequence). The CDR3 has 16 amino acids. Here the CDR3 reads CASSLDRGGAYNEQFF. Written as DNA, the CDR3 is TGTGCCAGCAGCTTAGACCGAGGGGGGGCTTACAATGAGCAGTTCTTC.

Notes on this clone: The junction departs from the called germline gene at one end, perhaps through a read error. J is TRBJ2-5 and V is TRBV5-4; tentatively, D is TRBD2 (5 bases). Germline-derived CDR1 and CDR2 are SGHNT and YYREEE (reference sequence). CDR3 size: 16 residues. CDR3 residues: CASSQDGVGGLKTQYF. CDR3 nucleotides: TGCGCCAGCAGCCAAGATGGGGTCGGAGGATTGAAGACCCAGTACTTC.

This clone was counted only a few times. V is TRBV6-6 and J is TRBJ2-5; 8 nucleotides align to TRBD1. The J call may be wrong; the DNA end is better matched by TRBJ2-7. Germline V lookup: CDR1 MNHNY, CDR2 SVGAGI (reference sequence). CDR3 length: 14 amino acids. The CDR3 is CASREGQGPYEQYF. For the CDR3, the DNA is TGTGCCAGCAGGGAAGGACAGGGTCCCTACGAGCAGTACTTC.

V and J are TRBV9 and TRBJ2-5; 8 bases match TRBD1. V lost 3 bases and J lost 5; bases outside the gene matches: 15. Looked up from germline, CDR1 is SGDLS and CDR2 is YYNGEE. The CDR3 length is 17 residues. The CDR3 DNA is TGTGCCAGCAGCGATTCGGGGACAGGACTATTTACGGAGACCCAGTACTTC. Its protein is CASSDSGTGLFTETQYF.

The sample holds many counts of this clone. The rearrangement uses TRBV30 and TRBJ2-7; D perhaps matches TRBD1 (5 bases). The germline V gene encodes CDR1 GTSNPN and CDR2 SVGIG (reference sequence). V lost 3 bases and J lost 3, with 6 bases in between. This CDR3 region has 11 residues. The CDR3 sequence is CAWRDSYEQYF. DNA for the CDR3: TGTGCCTGGAGAGACAGCTACGAGCAGTACTTC.

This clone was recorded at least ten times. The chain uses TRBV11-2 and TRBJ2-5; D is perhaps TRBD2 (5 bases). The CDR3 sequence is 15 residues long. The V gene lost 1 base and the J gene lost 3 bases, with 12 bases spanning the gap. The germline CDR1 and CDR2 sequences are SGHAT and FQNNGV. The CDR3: CASSLGAGRKETQYF. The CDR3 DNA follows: TGTGCCAGCAGCTTAGGGGCGGGTCGAAAAGAGACCCAGTACTTC.

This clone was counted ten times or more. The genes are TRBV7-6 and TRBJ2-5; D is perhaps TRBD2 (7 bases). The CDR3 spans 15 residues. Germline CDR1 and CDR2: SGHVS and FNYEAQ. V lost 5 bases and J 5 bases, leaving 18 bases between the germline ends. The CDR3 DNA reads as TGTGCCAGCAGCGCGGGGGCAGGGGAAATGGAGACCCAGTACTTC. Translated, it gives CASSAGAGEMETQYF.

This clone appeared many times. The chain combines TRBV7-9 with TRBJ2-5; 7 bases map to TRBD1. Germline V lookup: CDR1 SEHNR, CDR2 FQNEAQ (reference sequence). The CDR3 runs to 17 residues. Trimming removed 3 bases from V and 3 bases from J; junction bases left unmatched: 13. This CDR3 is CASSFDLKTRGKETQYF. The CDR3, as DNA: TGTGCCAGCAGCTTCGACCTCAAGACCAGGGGGAAAGAGACCCAGTACTTC.

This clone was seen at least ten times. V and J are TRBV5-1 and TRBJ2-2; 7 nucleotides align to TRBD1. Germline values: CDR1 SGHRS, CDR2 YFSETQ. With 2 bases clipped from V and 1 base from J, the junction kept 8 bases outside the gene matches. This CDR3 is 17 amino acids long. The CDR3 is CASSFNRGRKNTGELFF. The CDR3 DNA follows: TGCGCCAGCAGCTTCAACAGGGGACGGAAGAACACCGGGGAGCTGTTTTTT.

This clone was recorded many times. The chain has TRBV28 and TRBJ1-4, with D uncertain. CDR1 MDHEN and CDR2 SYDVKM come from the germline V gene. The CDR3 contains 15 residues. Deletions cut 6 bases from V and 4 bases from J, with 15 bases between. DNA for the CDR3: TGTGCCAGCAGACCTTACCGGGGTATTAATGAAAAACTGTTTTTT. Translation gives CASRPYRGINEKLFF.

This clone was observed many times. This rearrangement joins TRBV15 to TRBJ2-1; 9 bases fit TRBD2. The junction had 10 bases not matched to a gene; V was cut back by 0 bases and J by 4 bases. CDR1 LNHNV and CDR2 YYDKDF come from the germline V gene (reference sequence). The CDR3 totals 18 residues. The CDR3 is CATSREAGGRYLYNEQFF. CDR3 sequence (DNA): TGTGCCACCAGCAGAGAAGCGGGAGGCCGTTATCTATACAATGAGCAGTTCTTC. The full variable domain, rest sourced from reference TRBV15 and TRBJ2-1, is DAMVIQNPRYQVTQFGKPVTLSCSQTLNHNVMYWYQQKSSQAPKLLFHYYDKDFNNEADTPDNFQSRRPNTSFCFLDIRSPGLGDTAMYLCATSREAGGRYLYNEQFFGPGTRLTVL.

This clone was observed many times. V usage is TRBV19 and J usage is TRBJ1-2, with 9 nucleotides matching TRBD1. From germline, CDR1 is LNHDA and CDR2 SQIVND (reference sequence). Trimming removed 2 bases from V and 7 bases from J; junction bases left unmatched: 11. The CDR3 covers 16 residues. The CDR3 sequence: CASSINGGQGTSGYTF. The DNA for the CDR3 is TGTGCCAGTAGTATAAATGGCGGACAGGGGACGAGTGGCTACACCTTC.

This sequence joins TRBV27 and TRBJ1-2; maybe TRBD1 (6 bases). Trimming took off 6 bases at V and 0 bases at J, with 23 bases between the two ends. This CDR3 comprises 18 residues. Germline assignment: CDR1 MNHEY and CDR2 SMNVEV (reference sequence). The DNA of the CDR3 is TGTGCCAGCAGCTCAATCGGCACAGGGTATTTGCCTAACTATGGCTACACCTTC. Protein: CASSSIGTGYLPNYGYTF.

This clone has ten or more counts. In nucleotides, the CDR3 is TGTGCCCTCACAGGGATCTCTGGAAACACCATATATTTT. Encoded protein: CALTGISGNTIYF. The chain joins TRBV30 to TRBJ1-3; TRBD1 is a possible D gene (6 bases). Between the trimmed V and J ends, which lost 8 bases and 0 bases, there was a span of 11 bases. The V gene's germline CDR1 is GTSNPN and CDR2 SVGIG (reference sequence). The CDR3 runs to 13 residues.

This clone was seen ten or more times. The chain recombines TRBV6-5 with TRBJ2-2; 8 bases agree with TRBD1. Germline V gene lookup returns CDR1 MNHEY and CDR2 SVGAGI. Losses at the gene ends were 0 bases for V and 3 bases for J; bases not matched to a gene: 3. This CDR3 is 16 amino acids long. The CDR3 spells CASSYSGGQDTGELFF. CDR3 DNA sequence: TGTGCCAGCAGTTACTCGGGGGGACAGGACACCGGGGAGCTGTTTTTT.

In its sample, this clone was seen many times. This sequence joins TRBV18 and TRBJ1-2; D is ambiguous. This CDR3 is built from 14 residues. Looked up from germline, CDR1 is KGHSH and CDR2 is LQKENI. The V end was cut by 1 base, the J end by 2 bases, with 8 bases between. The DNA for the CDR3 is TGTGCCAGCTCACCACAGCGGACCAACTATGGCTACACCTTC. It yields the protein CASSPQRTNYGYTF.

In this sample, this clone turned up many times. The CDR3 nucleotides are TGCGCCAGCAGCATGGACAGGGGCTACTACGAGCAGTACTTC. This gives the protein CASSMDRGYYEQYF. The chain joins TRBV4-3 to TRBJ2-7, with 9 nucleotides matching TRBD1. The J segment lost 3 bases and the V segment lost 5 bases, leaving 5 bases of the junction unmatched. Looked up from germline, CDR1 is LGHNA and CDR2 is YSLEER. The CDR3 totals 14 residues.

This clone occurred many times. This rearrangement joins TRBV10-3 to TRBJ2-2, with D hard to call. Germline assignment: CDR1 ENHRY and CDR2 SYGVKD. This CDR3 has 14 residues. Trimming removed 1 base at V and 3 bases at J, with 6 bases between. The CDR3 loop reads CAISEWADTGELFF. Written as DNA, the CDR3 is TGTGCCATCAGTGAGTGGGCCGACACCGGGGAGCTGTTTTTT.

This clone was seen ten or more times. The CDR3 coding sequence is TGTGCCAGTAGTATTGTGTGGAGAGGGCGCACAGATACGCAGTATTTT. It is translated as CASSIVWRGRTDTQYF. The chain uses TRBV19 and TRBJ2-3; the D gene is possibly TRBD2 (5 bases). The CDR3 has 16 amino acids. Germline values: CDR1 LNHDA, CDR2 SQIVND (reference sequence). V dropped 3 bases and J dropped 1 base, with 14 bases sitting between them.

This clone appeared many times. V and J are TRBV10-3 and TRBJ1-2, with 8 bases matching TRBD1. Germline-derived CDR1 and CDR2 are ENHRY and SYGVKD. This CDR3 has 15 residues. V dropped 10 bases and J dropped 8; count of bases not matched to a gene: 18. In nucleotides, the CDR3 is TGTGCCACCAGAAACGGGACAGGAATAACGCGCGGCTACACCTTC. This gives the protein CATRNGTGITRGYTF.

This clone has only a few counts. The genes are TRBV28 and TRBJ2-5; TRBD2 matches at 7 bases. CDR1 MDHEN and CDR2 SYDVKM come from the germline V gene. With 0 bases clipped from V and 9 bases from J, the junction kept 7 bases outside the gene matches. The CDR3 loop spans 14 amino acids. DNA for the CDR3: TGTGCCAGCAGTTTATGGGGGGACCGGGAGGCCCAGTACTTC. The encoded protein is CASSLWGDREAQYF.

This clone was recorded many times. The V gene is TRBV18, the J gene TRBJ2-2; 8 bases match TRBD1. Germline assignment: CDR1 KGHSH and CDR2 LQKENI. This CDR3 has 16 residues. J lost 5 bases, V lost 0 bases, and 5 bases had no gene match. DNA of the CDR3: TGTGCCAGCTCACCACCTGACAGGGGAGGAACCGGGGAGCTGTTTTTT. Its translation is CASSPPDRGGTGELFF.

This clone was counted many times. This chain's CDR3 is CASSQGSLPGGSYEQYF. DNA of the CDR3: TGTGCCAGCAGCCAAGGATCTCTTCCGGGAGGGTCCTACGAGCAGTACTTC. The gene calls are TRBV4-2 and TRBJ2-7; 8 bases are shared with TRBD2. The V gene end was trimmed by 1 base and the J gene end by 1 base; junction bases not matched to a gene: 9. The CDR3 is made up of 17 amino acids. In germline, CDR1 is LGHNA, CDR2 YNFKEQ.

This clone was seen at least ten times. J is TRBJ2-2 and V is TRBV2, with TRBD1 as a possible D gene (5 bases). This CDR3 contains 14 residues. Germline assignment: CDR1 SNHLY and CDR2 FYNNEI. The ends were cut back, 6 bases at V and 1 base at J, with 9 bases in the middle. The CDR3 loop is CASSADRNTGELFF. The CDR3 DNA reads TGTGCCAGCAGCGCAGACAGGAACACCGGGGAGCTGTTTTTT.

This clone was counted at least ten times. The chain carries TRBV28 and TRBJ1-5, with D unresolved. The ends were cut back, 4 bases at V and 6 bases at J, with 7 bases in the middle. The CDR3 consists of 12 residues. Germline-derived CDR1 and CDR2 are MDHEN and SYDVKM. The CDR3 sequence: CASSSRSQPQHF. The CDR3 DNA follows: TGTGCCAGCAGTTCCCGTAGTCAGCCCCAGCATTTT.

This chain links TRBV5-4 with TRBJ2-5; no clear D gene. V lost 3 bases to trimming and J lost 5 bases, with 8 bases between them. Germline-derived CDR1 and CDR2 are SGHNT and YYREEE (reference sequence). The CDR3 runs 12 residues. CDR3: CASSYPRETQYF. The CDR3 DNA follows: TGTGCCAGCAGCTACCCACGGGAGACCCAGTACTTC.

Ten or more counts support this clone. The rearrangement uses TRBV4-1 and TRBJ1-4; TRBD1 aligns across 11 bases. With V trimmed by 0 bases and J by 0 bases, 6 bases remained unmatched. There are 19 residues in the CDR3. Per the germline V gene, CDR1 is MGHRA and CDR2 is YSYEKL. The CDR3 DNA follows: TGCGCCAGCAGCCAAGATCCCGGGGGACAGGGGGCAACTAATGAAAAACTGTTTTTT. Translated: CASSQDPGGQGATNEKLFF.

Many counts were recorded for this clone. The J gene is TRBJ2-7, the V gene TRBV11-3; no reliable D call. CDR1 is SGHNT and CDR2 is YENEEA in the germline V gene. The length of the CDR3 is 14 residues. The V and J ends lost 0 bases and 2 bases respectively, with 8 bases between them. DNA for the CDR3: TGTGCCAGCAGCTTAGATAACTCTCCCTACGAGCAGTACTTC. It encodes CASSLDNSPYEQYF.

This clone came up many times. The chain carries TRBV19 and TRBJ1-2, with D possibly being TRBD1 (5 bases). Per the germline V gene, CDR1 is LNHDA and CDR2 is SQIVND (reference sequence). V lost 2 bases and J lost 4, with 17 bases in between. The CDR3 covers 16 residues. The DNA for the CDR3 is TGTGCCAGTAGTATATCTTTACAAGACAGATTCTATGGCTACACCTTC. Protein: CASSISLQDRFYGYTF.

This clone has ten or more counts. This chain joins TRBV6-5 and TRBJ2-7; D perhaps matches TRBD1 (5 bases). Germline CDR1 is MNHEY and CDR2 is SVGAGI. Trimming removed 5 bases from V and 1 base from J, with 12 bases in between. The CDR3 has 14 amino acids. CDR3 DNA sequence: TGTGCCAGCAGTAGACAGCCAACATCCTACGAGCAGTACTTC. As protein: CASSRQPTSYEQYF.

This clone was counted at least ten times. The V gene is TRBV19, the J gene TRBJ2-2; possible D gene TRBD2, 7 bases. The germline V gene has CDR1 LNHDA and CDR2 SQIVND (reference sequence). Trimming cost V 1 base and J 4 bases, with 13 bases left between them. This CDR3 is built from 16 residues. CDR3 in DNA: TGTGCCAGTAGTATAGGAAGGGGGGGAGTCACCGGGGAGCTGTTTTTT. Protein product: CASSIGRGGVTGELFF.